The next 8 T cell receptor beta chains were all read from a single sample in a study of immune characterization of retroperitoneal liposarcoma. A single record per CDR3 protein comes from TCRdb applying MiXCR to the PCR reads. The repertoire includes under 9,000 distinct CDR3 sequences, roughly 28% of them detected once, and roughly 40% sits in the top ten. Sequenced sample: blood. The receptors stem from a male donor with retroperitoneal liposarcoma.

The chain links TRBV6-1 to TRBJ2-2; D gene uncertain. The CDR3 is 14 amino acids. CDR1 and CDR2 from the germline V gene are MNHNS and SASEGT. Trimming shortened V by 2 bases and J by 4 bases, and 8 bases separated the two germline ends. The chain's CDR3 is CASSEWAVTGELFF. The CDR3 coding sequence is TGTGCCAGCAGTGAATGGGCAGTCACCGGGGAGCTGTTTTTT.

This clonotype was seen at least ten times. The chain is built from TRBV6-5 and TRBJ2-1, with TRBD2 matching 13 bases. The closer fit of TRBJ2-5 to the DNA end suggests the J call may be wrong. The CDR3 totals 18 residues. Germline V gene lookup returns CDR1 MNHEY and CDR2 SVGAGI. The CDR3 DNA is TGTGCCAGCAGTTACTCCAGACTAGCGGGAGGAGGGGAGAAGACCCAGTACTTC. Translated, it gives CASSYSRLAGGGEKTQYF.

This clonotype is judged medium-sized. This chain uses TRBV12-3 or TRBV12-4 with TRBJ2-7; 7 nucleotides match TRBD1. J was trimmed by 5 bases and V by 2 bases; bases with no gene match: 0. The CDR3 extends over 12 amino acids. CDR3 coding DNA: TGTGCCAGCAGTTTAACAGGGGACGAGCAGTACTTC. Protein product: CASSLTGDEQYF.

This clonotype was seen only a few times. This sequence joins TRBV7-9 and TRBJ2-1; no definite D call. CDR3 length: 17 amino acids. Germline assignment: CDR1 SEHNR and CDR2 FQNEAQ (reference sequence). V was pared by 8 bases and J by 0 bases, with 20 bases between. The CDR3 DNA is TGTGCCAGCCGGATTTTCCCTACTGAAAGCTCCTACAATGAGCAGTTCTTC. Translation: CASRIFPTESSYNEQFF.

This clonotype came up a few times. The CDR3 DNA reads TGTGCCAGCAGCTTAGACAGGGCTCAAGAGACCCAGTACTTC. It is translated as CASSLDRAQETQYF. The chain is built from TRBV7-2 and TRBJ2-5; a possible D gene is TRBD1 (6 bases). CDR3 length: 14 amino acids. CDR1 and CDR2 from the germline V gene are SGHTA and FQGNSA. V lost 1 base and J 2 bases, leaving 8 bases between the germline ends.

The chain joins TRBV4-2 to TRBJ1-4; no definite D call. Trimming removed 6 bases from V and 3 bases from J, with 17 bases in between. The germline CDR1 and CDR2 sequences are LGHNA and YNFKEQ. There are 16 residues in the CDR3. This chain's CDR3 is CASRKAMAGANEKLFF. For the CDR3, the DNA is TGTGCCAGCAGAAAGGCGATGGCCGGAGCTAATGAAAAACTGTTTTTT.

The gene calls are TRBV7-2 and TRBJ1-4; TRBD1 matches at 7 bases. The CDR3 extends over 15 amino acids. Germline CDR1 reads SGHTA; CDR2 reads FQGNSA. J gave up 4 bases and V 5 bases, and 7 bases lay outside the gene matches. This CDR3 is CASSKNRGINEKLFF. The DNA for the CDR3 is TGTGCCAGCAGCAAGAACAGGGGCATTAATGAAAAACTGTTTTTT.

This clonotype was found many times. The J gene is TRBJ2-1, the V gene TRBV7-7; unclear D gene. V was clipped by 1 base and J by 2 bases, with 12 bases between them. Germline V gene lookup returns CDR1 SSHAT and CDR2 FNYEAQ (reference sequence). The CDR3 covers 16 residues. The CDR3: CASSLELASAYNEQFF. In nucleotides, the CDR3 is TGTGCCAGCAGCTTAGAGTTAGCTTCAGCCTACAATGAGCAGTTCTTC.